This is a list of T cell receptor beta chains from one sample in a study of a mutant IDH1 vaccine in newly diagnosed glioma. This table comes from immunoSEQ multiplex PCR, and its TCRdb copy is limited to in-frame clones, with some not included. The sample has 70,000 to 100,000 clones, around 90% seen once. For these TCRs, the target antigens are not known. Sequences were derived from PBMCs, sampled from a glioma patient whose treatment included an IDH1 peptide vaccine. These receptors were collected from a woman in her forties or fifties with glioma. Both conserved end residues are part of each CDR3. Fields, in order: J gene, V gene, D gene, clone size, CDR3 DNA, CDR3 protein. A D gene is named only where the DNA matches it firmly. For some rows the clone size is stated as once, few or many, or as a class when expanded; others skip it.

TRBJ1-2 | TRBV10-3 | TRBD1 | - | TGTGCCATCAGTGAGTCATTGACCGGGACAGGGGGCAACTATGGCTACACCTTC | CAISESLTGTGGNYGYTF
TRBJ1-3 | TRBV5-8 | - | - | TGTGCCAGCAGCTTGAACCGTAACTCTGGAAACACCATATATTTT | CASSLNRNSGNTIYF
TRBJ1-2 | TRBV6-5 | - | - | TGTGCCAGCAGTTATACAGGTCTTGGAGGTTATGGCTACACCTTC | CASSYTGLGGYGYTF
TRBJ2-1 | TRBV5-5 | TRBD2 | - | TGTGCCAGCAGCGTACAGGTGGGCGGGAGCGCCTACAATGAGCAGTTCTTC | CASSVQVGGSAYNEQFF
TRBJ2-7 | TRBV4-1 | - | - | TGCGCCAGCAGCCTTACTACGGGACATAGCTCCTACGAGCAGTACTTC | CASSLTTGHSSYEQYF
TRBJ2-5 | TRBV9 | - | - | TGTGCCAGCAGCCTCCGGGACCCCCAAGAGACCCAGTACTTC | CASSLRDPQETQYF
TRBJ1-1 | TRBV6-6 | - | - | TGTGCCAGCAGTCCCTGGACTGGGGTGAACACTGAAGCTTTCTTT | CASSPWTGVNTEAFF
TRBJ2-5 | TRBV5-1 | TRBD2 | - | TGCGCCAGCAGCTTGTTTTCCGGGGGGGGCGCGGGAGAGACCCAGTACTTC | CASSLFSGGGAGETQYF
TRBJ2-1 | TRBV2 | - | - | TGTGCCAGCAGAGGGAATGAGCAGTTCTTC | CASRGNEQFF
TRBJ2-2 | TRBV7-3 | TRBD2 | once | TGTGCCAGCAGCTACCGACTAGCGGGAGACACCGGGGAGCTGTTTTTT | CASSYRLAGDTGELFF
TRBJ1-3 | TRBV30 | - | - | TGTGCCTGGAGTGTCCCAGGTGGAAACACCATATATTTT | CAWSVPGGNTIYF
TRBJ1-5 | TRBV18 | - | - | TGTGCCAGCTCACCACTTCCCAGGGCTCCCAATCAGCCCCAGCATTTT | CASSPLPRAPNQPQHF
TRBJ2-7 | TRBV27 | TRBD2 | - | TGTGCCAGCAGTTTAGTGGGACTAGCGGGAGGAGGGTCCTACGAGCAGTACTTC | CASSLVGLAGGGSYEQYF
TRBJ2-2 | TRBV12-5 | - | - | TGTGCTAGTGGTTTGGTACTCGCGAACACCGGGGAGCTGTTTTTT | CASGLVLANTGELFF
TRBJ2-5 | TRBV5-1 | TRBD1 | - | TGCGCCAGCAGCTATGACAGGGGCGAGACCCAGTACTTC | CASSYDRGETQYF
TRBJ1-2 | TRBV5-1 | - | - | TGCGCCAGCAGCTGGGGGACGGAGGATGGCTACACCTTC | CASSWGTEDGYTF
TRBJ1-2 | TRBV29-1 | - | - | TGCAGCGCGTTTAGGGTAGGGGGTGTAGGTGGCTACACCTTC | CSAFRVGGVGGYTF
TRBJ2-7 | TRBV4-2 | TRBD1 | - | TGTGCCAGCGCCGGGACAGGGGATTACGAGCAGTACTTC | CASAGTGDYEQYF
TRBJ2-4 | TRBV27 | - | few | TGTGCCAGCAGCCGTAACCCCCATATAGCCAAAAACATTCAGTACTTC | CASSRNPHIAKNIQYF
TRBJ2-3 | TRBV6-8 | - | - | TGTGCCAGCAGTTACTCGAGGAGGGTACCTAGCACAGATACGCAGTATTTT | CASSYSRRVPSTDTQYF